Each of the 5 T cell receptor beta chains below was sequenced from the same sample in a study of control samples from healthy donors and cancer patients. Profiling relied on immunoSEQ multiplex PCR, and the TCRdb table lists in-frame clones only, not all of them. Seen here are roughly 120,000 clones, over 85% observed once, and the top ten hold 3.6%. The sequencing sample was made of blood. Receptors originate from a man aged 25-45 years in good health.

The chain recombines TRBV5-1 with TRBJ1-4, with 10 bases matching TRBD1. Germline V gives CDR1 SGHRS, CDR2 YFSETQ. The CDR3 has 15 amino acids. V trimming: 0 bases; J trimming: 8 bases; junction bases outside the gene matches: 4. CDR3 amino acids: CASSLGDRGREKLFF. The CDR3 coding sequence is TGCGCCAGCAGCTTGGGGGACAGGGGACGGGAAAAACTGTTTTTT.

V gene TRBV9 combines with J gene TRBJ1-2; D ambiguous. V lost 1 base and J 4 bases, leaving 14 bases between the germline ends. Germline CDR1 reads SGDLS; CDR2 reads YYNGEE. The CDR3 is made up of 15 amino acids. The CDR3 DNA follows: TGTGCCAGCAGCGTAAGACCCTTAAGCTCCTATGGCTACACCTTC. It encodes CASSVRPLSSYGYTF.

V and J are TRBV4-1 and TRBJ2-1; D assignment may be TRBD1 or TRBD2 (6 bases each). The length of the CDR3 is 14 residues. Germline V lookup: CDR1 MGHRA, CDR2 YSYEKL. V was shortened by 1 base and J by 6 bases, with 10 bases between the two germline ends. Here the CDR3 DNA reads TGCGCCAGCAGCCAAGGGGGGGCTTTCAATGAGCAGTTCTTC. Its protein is CASSQGGAFNEQFF.

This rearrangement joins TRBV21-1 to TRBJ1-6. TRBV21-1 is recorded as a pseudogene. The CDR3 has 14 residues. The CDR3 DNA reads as TGTGCCAGCAGCAAATTGAAAGCGCGATCACCCCTCCACTTT. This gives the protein CASSKLKARSPLHF.

The CDR3 here is CASSIDGASQLHF. DNA of the CDR3: TGTGCCAGTAGTATAGATGGCGCCTCTCAGCTCCACTTT. This chain connects TRBV19 to TRBJ1-6; no clear D gene. This CDR3 has 13 amino acids. Germline CDR1 LNHDA, CDR2 SQIVND (reference sequence). Trimming stripped 0 bases from V and 16 bases from J, with 13 bases between.